This TCR beta chain was captured by sequencing in a study of read filtering for tumor transcriptome and immune sequencing. Overall study context: By R-ISS, stages I, II and III held about 8, 15 and 7 patients. Per sample, TCR-region reads ranged about 4 to 10.27 million by IR-seq, roughly 75 to 1273 by RNA-seq. Study results and caveats: In IR-seq, single-read clonotypes were 75% to 90% of clonotypes but roughly 3.5% of reads.

CDR3 length: 21 amino acids. After removal of 1 base from V and 6 bases from J, the junction contained 22 bases not matched to a gene. Germline CDR1 reads SGHAT; CDR2 reads FQNNGV. This clonotype was picked up a small number of times. Its antigen is not identified. Every patient had bone marrow sampled while the disease was active. Molecular barcoded adaptors covering alpha/delta and beta/gamma chains were used on 400 ng RNA. MiXCR, applied by TCRdb to the reads, yields one record per CDR3 protein. The data show about 130,000 distinct CDR3 sequences, less than 15% seen once. V is TRBV11-2 and J is TRBJ2-4; 9 bases fit TRBD2. The origin of this receptor is a donor older than 35 with multiple myeloma. Sequencing was carried out using a population of CD138-negative cells sorted from bone marrow. CDR3 residues: CASSLAFEGGRAWRASNIQYF. CDR3 nucleotides: TGTGCCAGCAGCTTAGCCTTTGAGGGCGGGAGGGCCTGGAGGGCCTCAAACATTCAGTACTTC. The full variable domain, its missing parts supplied by reference TRBV11-2 and TRBJ2-4, is EAGVAQSPRYKIIEKRQSVAFWCNPISGHATLYWYQQILGQGPKLLIQFQNNGVVDDSQLPKDRFSAERLKGVDSTLKIQPAKLEDSAVYLCASSLAFEGGRAWRASNIQYFGAGTRLSVL.